Listed here are 18 T cell receptor beta chains from one sample, sequenced in a study of blood T cell repertoires in COVID-19. Method: immunoSEQ multiplex PCR; TCRdb's copy keeps in-frame clones and lacks some. The sample lists some 260,000 clones; about 81% were seen once. Sequenced material: PBMCs or T cells enriched from blood (not recorded which). The source is a man younger than 45 with acute COVID-19.

This rearrangement joins TRBV25-1 to TRBJ2-5; a weak D match, TRBD1 (5 bases). Trimming cost V 2 bases and J 5 bases, with 21 bases left between them. The CDR3 spans 17 residues. Per the germline V gene, CDR1 is MGHDK and CDR2 is SYGVNS. The CDR3 DNA is TGTGCCAGCAGTGAAGGCAGGACAACGAATTTTGGGGAGACCCAGTACTTC. Its protein is CASSEGRTTNFGETQYF.

The chain combines TRBV28 with TRBJ2-3; weak D call: TRBD1 (6 bases). This CDR3 is built from 14 residues. Trimming removed 5 bases from V and 0 bases from J, with 9 bases in between. The germline V gene has CDR1 MDHEN and CDR2 SYDVKM. CDR3 in amino acids: CASSPRGSTDTQYF. The CDR3 nucleotides read TGTGCCAGCAGTCCCAGGGGAAGCACAGATACGCAGTATTTT.

This clone was found a few times. The rearrangement uses TRBV25-1 and TRBJ1-1; TRBD1 might be the D (6 bases). The CDR3 has 14 residues. CDR1 is MGHDK and CDR2 is SYGVNS in the germline V gene. V gave up 8 bases and J gave up 0 bases, with 13 bases separating them. The chain's CDR3 is CASLQTGMNTEAFF. The CDR3 DNA sequence: TGTGCCAGCCTCCAGACAGGAATGAACACTGAAGCTTTCTTT.

The V call is TRBV28, the J call TRBJ2-1; 12 nucleotides match TRBD2. The CDR3 is 15 residues long. The germline V gene has CDR1 MDHEN and CDR2 SYDVKM. J was trimmed by 8 bases and V by 3 bases; bases with no gene match: 5. The CDR3, as DNA: TGTGCCAGCAGTTTTACTAGCGGGAGGACCCATGAGCAGTTCTTC. As protein: CASSFTSGRTHEQFF.

The chain employs TRBV10-2 and TRBJ2-2; 7 nucleotides line up with TRBD1. The CDR3 has 16 amino acids. V dropped 6 bases and J dropped 2; count of bases not matched to a gene: 9. Looked up from germline, CDR1 is WSHSY and CDR2 is SAAADI. The CDR3 here is CASRGAGTANTGELFF. DNA for the CDR3: TGCGCCAGCAGGGGGGCCGGGACAGCCAACACCGGGGAGCTGTTTTTT.

CDR3 in amino acids: CASSFLVGAGELFF. In DNA, the CDR3 is TGTGCCAGCAGCTTCCTCGTCGGAGCCGGGGAGCTGTTTTTT. This chain joins TRBV5-4 and TRBJ2-2; D unresolved. Trimming pared 2 bases from V and 6 bases from J, leaving 11 bases between. The CDR3 has 14 amino acids. Germline CDR1 SGHNT, CDR2 YYREEE (reference sequence).

The J gene is TRBJ1-2, the V gene TRBV2; 7 nucleotides match TRBD1. CDR3 length: 18 residues. J lost 4 bases, V lost 2 bases, and 16 bases had no gene match. Germline CDR1 and CDR2: SNHLY and FYNNEI. The CDR3 coding sequence is TGTGCCAGCAGTGAATGGGGACAGAATACCGTTTCGATCTATGGCTACACCTTC. This gives the protein CASSEWGQNTVSIYGYTF. The full variable domain, completed using reference TRBV2 and TRBJ1-2, is EPEVTQTPSHQVTQMGQEVILRCVPISNHLYFYWYRQILGQKVEFLVSFYNNEISEKSEIFDDQFSVERPDGSNFTLKIRSTKLEDSAMYFCASSEWGQNTVSIYGYTFGSGTRLTVV.

This chain uses TRBV2 with TRBJ1-5, with D possibly being TRBD1 (5 bases). The CDR3 loop spans 14 amino acids. V shed 3 bases and J shed 4 bases, with 10 bases lying between them. Germline assignment: CDR1 SNHLY and CDR2 FYNNEI. The CDR3 DNA sequence: TGTGCCAGCAGTGAGGGACTTGTGAATCAGCCCCAGCATTTT. Protein: CASSEGLVNQPQHF.

At least ten counts were recorded for this clone. The V gene is TRBV5-1, the J gene TRBJ1-1; 8 bases are shared with TRBD1. The V gene's germline CDR1 is SGHRS and CDR2 YFSETQ. This CDR3 is built from 15 residues. J was trimmed by 4 bases and V by 6 bases; bases with no gene match: 11. CDR3 protein: CASTRDPTGGTEAFF. As DNA, the CDR3 is TGCGCCAGCACAAGAGATCCCACAGGGGGCACTGAAGCTTTCTTT.

This rearrangement joins TRBV3-1 (or the pseudogene TRBV3-2) to TRBJ1-3, with a possible D match to TRBD1 (5 bases). V dropped 3 bases and J dropped 0 bases, with 12 bases sitting between them. This CDR3 comprises 16 residues. Germline assignment: CDR1 LGHDT and CDR2 YNNKEL (reference sequence). The CDR3 spells CASSQFRDSSGNTIYF. The CDR3 nucleotides read TGTGCCAGCAGCCAGTTCCGGGACTCCTCTGGAAACACCATATATTTT.

This clone was picked up a small number of times. The rearrangement uses TRBV6-2 or TRBV6-3 and TRBJ1-5; D possibly corresponds to TRBD1 (5 bases). The V end lost 1 base, the J end lost 3 bases, and 13 bases lay between the germline ends. The CDR3 spans 16 residues. The V gene's germline CDR1 is MNHEY and CDR2 SVGEGT. The CDR3 here is CASSYYPGLNNQPQHF. For the CDR3, the DNA is TGTGCCAGCAGTTACTATCCGGGACTTAACAATCAGCCCCAGCATTTT.

The chain carries TRBV5-1 and TRBJ1-1; D gene ambiguous. V gave up 2 bases and J gave up 5 bases, with 13 bases separating them. The CDR3 extends over 14 amino acids. CDR1 and CDR2 (germline): SGHRS, YFSETQ. In nucleotides, the CDR3 is TGCGCCAGCAGCTTAACTCAGGCAAAGACTGAAGCTTTCTTT. Protein sequence: CASSLTQAKTEAFF.

This chain links TRBV27 with TRBJ1-5; D is unclear. Trimming shortened V by 6 bases and J by 3 bases, and 9 bases separated the two germline ends. From germline, CDR1 is MNHEY and CDR2 SMNVEV (reference sequence). The CDR3 is 13 amino acids. The CDR3 reads CASRHGLNQPQHF. The CDR3 DNA is TGTGCCAGCAGGCACGGACTCAATCAGCCCCAGCATTTT.

This sequence joins TRBV3-1 (or the pseudogene TRBV3-2) and TRBJ1-1, with TRBD1 identical over 9 bases. The ends lost 0 bases at V and 1 base at J; junction bases unmatched: 6. Germline V gene lookup returns CDR1 LGHDT and CDR2 YNNKEL (reference sequence). The CDR3 consists of 17 residues. CDR3 DNA: TGTGCCAGCAGCCAAGATACAGGGGGCGGGGGGAACACTGAAGCTTTCTTT. Residues: CASSQDTGGGGNTEAFF.

This sequence joins TRBV15 and TRBJ2-1; possible D gene TRBD2, 6 bases. This CDR3 contains 15 residues. Germline CDR1 reads LNHNV; CDR2 reads YYDKDF (reference sequence). Trimming took off 4 bases at V and 3 bases at J, with 13 bases between the two ends. The CDR3 bases are TGTGCCACCAGCATCAGAGGGAGGAACTACAATGAGCAGTTCTTC. Protein sequence: CATSIRGRNYNEQFF.

The chain links TRBV5-1 to TRBJ2-2; 7 nucleotides line up with TRBD1. CDR3 length equals 14 residues. V dropped 5 bases and J dropped 1; count of bases not matched to a gene: 2. Germline assignment: CDR1 SGHRS and CDR2 YFSETQ. CDR3 loop: CASRQGWNTGELFF. For the CDR3, the DNA is TGCGCCAGCAGACAGGGGTGGAACACCGGGGAGCTGTTTTTT. Using reference TRBV5-1 and TRBJ2-2 for the parts outside the CDR3, the full variable domain is KAGVTQTPRYLIKTRGQQVTLSCSPISGHRSVSWYQQTPGQGLQFLFEYFSETQRNKGNFPGRFSGRQFSNSRSEMNVSTLELGDSALYLCASRQGWNTGELFFGEGSRLTVL.

The chain uses TRBV18 and TRBJ1-1; TRBD1 aligns across 7 bases. CDR1 is KGHSH and CDR2 is LQKENI in the germline V gene. The CDR3 has 15 residues. Trimming at V came to 2 bases and at J to 0 bases, leaving 3 bases not matched to a gene. This CDR3 reads CASSPDREMNTEAFF. The CDR3, as DNA: TGTGCCAGCTCACCAGACAGGGAGATGAACACTGAAGCTTTCTTT.

The chain joins TRBV3-1 (or the pseudogene TRBV3-2) to TRBJ1-6; D remains unclear. From germline, CDR1 is LGHDT and CDR2 YNNKEL (reference sequence). The germline V and J ends were trimmed by 0 bases and 5 bases, with 17 bases remaining between them. This CDR3 has 18 amino acids. The DNA for the CDR3 is TGTGCCAGCAGCCAAGAGCCCAAAAAGGGAGGGAATAATTCACCCCTCCACTTT. This gives the protein CASSQEPKKGGNNSPLHF.